These 20 T cell receptor beta chains share one sample of origin, sequenced in a study of shared clonotypes between healthy human individuals. Sequenced by immunoSEQ multiplex PCR; TCRdb stores in-frame clones only, minus some. The table lists some 1 million clones, roughly 80% of them singletons. The sample was memory CD4+ T cells sorted from blood. Subset described: CD45RA-negative fraction. The receptors were gathered from a man younger than 35 in good health.

This chain links TRBV30 with TRBJ2-5; D gene unclear. Trimming left V 1 base short and J 2 bases short, with 8 bases between. CDR3 length: 13 amino acids. The V gene's germline CDR1 is GTSNPN and CDR2 SVGIG (reference sequence). The CDR3 region is CAWSGRSQETQYF. The CDR3 nucleotides are TGTGCCTGGAGTGGAAGGTCGCAAGAGACCCAGTACTTC.

The V and J genes are TRBV20-1 and TRBJ2-7; maybe TRBD1 (6 bases). Trimming removed 8 bases at V and 4 bases at J, with 12 bases between. The CDR3 spans 11 residues. Germline V CDR1 and CDR2: DFQATT, SNEGSKA (reference sequence). The CDR3 nucleotides read TGCAGTATCAGGGGCACGTACGAGCAGTACTTC. As protein: CSIRGTYEQYF.

The DNA for the CDR3 is TGTGCTAGTGCCGTGAGGCAAGACAGGGGCCACGAGCAGTACTTC. It yields the protein CASAVRQDRGHEQYF. This chain joins TRBV12-5 and TRBJ2-7; TRBD1 aligns across 8 bases. This CDR3 is built from 15 residues. J was trimmed by 5 bases and V by 7 bases; bases with no gene match: 13. Germline CDR1 is LGHNT and CDR2 is FRNRAP.

The rearrangement links TRBV6-1 to TRBJ1-3; D is uncertain. Germline CDR1 MNHNS, CDR2 SASEGT. Trimming pared 3 bases from V and 0 bases from J, leaving 12 bases between. The CDR3 loop spans 16 amino acids. CDR3: CASSEQGGASGNTIYF. The CDR3 DNA reads as TGTGCCAGCAGTGAGCAAGGTGGCGCCTCTGGAAACACCATATATTTT.

Concerning this clone: A much larger clone differs by one base, so this may be a read error. The chain has TRBV9 and TRBJ2-3; D is unresolved. Trimming shortened V by 2 bases and J by 4 bases, and 14 bases separated the two germline ends. Germline V CDR1 and CDR2: SGDLS, YYNGEE. The CDR3 has 15 amino acids. The CDR3 DNA reads as TGTGCCAGCAGCGTGAGACGGGCTGGTGCAGATACGCAGTATTTT. Its protein product is CASSVRRAGADTQYF.

This chain uses TRBV30 with TRBJ1-6; D gene ambiguous. The V gene's germline CDR1 is GTSNPN and CDR2 SVGIG (reference sequence). V shed 0 bases and J shed 8 bases, with 11 bases lying between them. This CDR3 has 14 residues. CDR3 loop: CAWSVIRGDSPLHF. DNA of the CDR3: TGTGCCTGGAGTGTAATACGGGGAGATTCACCCCTCCACTTT.

V and J are TRBV29-1 and TRBJ2-7; 9 nucleotides agree with TRBD1. The germline gives CDR1 SQVTM, CDR2 ANQGSEA. This CDR3 spans 13 amino acids. V shed 6 bases and J 4 bases; nucleotides not matched to a gene: 7. CDR3: CSVTGTGNYEQYF. The CDR3 coding sequence is TGCAGCGTGACCGGGACAGGGAATTACGAGCAGTACTTC.

The CDR3 loop is CASSIVTGGGYTF. DNA for the CDR3: TGTGCCAGTAGTATAGTGACAGGGGGCGGCTACACCTTC. The chain uses TRBV19 and TRBJ1-2; TRBD1 agrees at 10 bases. Trimming cost V 1 base and J 8 bases; bases outside gene matches: 1. CDR1 is LNHDA, CDR2 SQIVND, per germline (reference sequence). The CDR3 is made up of 13 amino acids.

The rearrangement uses TRBV5-1 and TRBJ2-1; D remains unclear. With 3 bases removed from V and 12 bases from J, the gap between germline ends came to 13 bases. The germline CDR1 and CDR2 sequences are SGHRS and YFSETQ. The length of the CDR3 is 12 residues. CDR3 bases: TGCGCCAGCAGCTCCCACTACGCCGGGCAGTTCTTC. Translation gives CASSSHYAGQFF. Variable domain in full (rest from reference TRBV5-1 and TRBJ2-1): KAGVTQTPRYLIKTRGQQVTLSCSPISGHRSVSWYQQTPGQGLQFLFEYFSETQRNKGNFPGRFSGRQFSNSRSEMNVSTLELGDSALYLCASSSHYAGQFFGPGTRLTVL.

The V gene is TRBV28, the J gene TRBJ2-3; 7 positions match TRBD2. After removal of 6 bases from V and 6 bases from J, the junction contained 3 bases not matched to a gene. Germline lookup yields CDR1 MDHEN and CDR2 SYDVKM. This CDR3 region has 12 residues. DNA for the CDR3: TGTGCCAGCAGAAAACTAGCGGATACGCAGTATTTT. It specifies CASRKLADTQYF.

The V gene is TRBV28, the J gene TRBJ2-7, with 10 bases lining up with TRBD1. Germline-derived CDR1 and CDR2 are MDHEN and SYDVKM. The CDR3 runs to 16 residues. V lost 5 bases to trimming and J lost 6 bases; unmatched junction nucleotides: 13. Here the CDR3 reads CASSVTRTGGGGEQYF. Written as DNA, the CDR3 is TGTGCCAGCAGTGTCACCAGGACAGGGGGTGGTGGCGAGCAGTACTTC.

The chain has TRBV2 and TRBJ1-5; tentatively, D is TRBD1 (6 bases). The germline V gene has CDR1 SNHLY and CDR2 FYNNEI. The CDR3 extends over 14 amino acids. V shed 7 bases and J shed 5 bases, with 15 bases lying between them. In DNA form, the CDR3 reads TGTGCCAGCACAGGGGCGGCAGGTGATCAGCCCCAGCATTTT. Translated, it gives CASTGAAGDQPQHF.

The rearrangement joins TRBV10-3 to TRBJ2-6, with 7 bases matching TRBD1. CDR1 and CDR2 (germline): ENHRY, SYGVKD. The CDR3 consists of 14 residues. J was trimmed by 4 bases and V by 4 bases; bases with no gene match: 1. The CDR3 sequence is CAISAGGGANVLTF. The CDR3 coding sequence is TGTGCCATCAGTGCAGGGGGAGGGGCCAACGTCCTGACTTTC.

This chain connects TRBV15 to TRBJ2-4; 7 nucleotides match TRBD1. Trimming took 6 bases from V and 1 from J; bases not matched to a gene: 15. This CDR3 contains 18 residues. Germline CDR1 is LNHNV and CDR2 is YYDKDF (reference sequence). CDR3 coding DNA: TGTGCCACCAGTATACCGGGTCGAGGGGGCCTGGCCAAAAACATTCAGTACTTC. Protein: CATSIPGRGGLAKNIQYF.

The chain couples TRBV19 to TRBJ2-5; 7 positions agree with TRBD2. V trimming: 4 bases; J trimming: 5 bases; junction bases outside the gene matches: 16. This CDR3 is 17 amino acids long. Germline assignment: CDR1 LNHDA and CDR2 SQIVND (reference sequence). The CDR3 protein is CASSTPRGGSSLETQYF. CDR3 bases: TGTGCCAGTAGTACCCCAAGGGGCGGGAGTTCTTTGGAGACCCAGTACTTC. Complete variable domain (other parts from reference TRBV19 and TRBJ2-5): DGGITQSPKYLFRKEGQNVTLSCEQNLNHDAMYWYRQDPGQGLRLIYYSQIVNDFQKGDIAEGYSVSREKKESFPLTVTSAQKNPTAFYLCASSTPRGGSSLETQYFGPGTRLLVL.

J is TRBJ2-7 and V is TRBV10-3, with 11 bases matching TRBD2. The germline gives CDR1 ENHRY, CDR2 SYGVKD. There are 15 residues in the CDR3. The J segment lost 4 bases and the V segment lost 4 bases, leaving 6 bases of the junction unmatched. The CDR3 coding sequence is TGTGCCATCAGTGGGAGTAGCGGGAGGGGTTACGAGCAGTACTTC. It codes for CAISGSSGRGYEQYF.

This clone was recorded many times. V usage is TRBV30 and J usage is TRBJ1-5; no definite D call. Germline values: CDR1 GTSNPN, CDR2 SVGIG (reference sequence). V was shortened by 4 bases and J by 9 bases, with 13 bases between the two germline ends. The CDR3 totals 12 residues. The CDR3 loop reads CAWNVPGRPQHF. The CDR3 coding sequence is TGTGCCTGGAACGTTCCGGGTCGGCCCCAGCATTTT. Variable domain in full (rest from reference TRBV30 and TRBJ1-5): SQTIHQWPATLVQPVGSPLSLECTVEGTSNPNLYWYRQAAGRGLQLLFYSVGIGQISSEVPQNLSASRPQDRQFILSSKKLLLSDSGFYLCAWNVPGRPQHFGDGTRLSIL.

V is TRBV11-2 and J is TRBJ2-2; 7 bases are shared with TRBD2. Germline V CDR1 and CDR2: SGHAT, FQNNGV. Trimming at V came to 5 bases and at J to 5 bases, leaving 8 bases not matched to a gene. This CDR3 region has 15 residues. The CDR3, as DNA: TGTGCCAGCAGCAAAACTAGCGCTAGAACCGGGGAGCTGTTTTTT. It specifies CASSKTSARTGELFF.

This clone was counted a few times. The genes are TRBV4-1 and TRBJ2-5; D is possibly TRBD1 or TRBD2 (5 bases each). Trimming cost V 3 bases and J 1 base, with 12 bases left between them. This CDR3 contains 15 residues. Germline V gene sequence: CDR1 MGHRA, CDR2 YSYEKL. The CDR3 loop is CASSQVPGTQETQYF. CDR3 DNA sequence: TGCGCCAGCAGCCAGGTCCCCGGGACCCAAGAGACCCAGTACTTC.

This clone has a single count. DNA of the CDR3: TGTGCCAGCAGTCTCCAGGGGGATGGCTACACCTTC. Residues: CASSLQGDGYTF. J is TRBJ1-2 and V is TRBV28, with 7 bases identical to TRBD1. Germline assignment: CDR1 MDHEN and CDR2 SYDVKM. The CDR3 is 12 residues long. V lost 5 bases, J lost 6 bases, and 3 bases stayed unmatched.